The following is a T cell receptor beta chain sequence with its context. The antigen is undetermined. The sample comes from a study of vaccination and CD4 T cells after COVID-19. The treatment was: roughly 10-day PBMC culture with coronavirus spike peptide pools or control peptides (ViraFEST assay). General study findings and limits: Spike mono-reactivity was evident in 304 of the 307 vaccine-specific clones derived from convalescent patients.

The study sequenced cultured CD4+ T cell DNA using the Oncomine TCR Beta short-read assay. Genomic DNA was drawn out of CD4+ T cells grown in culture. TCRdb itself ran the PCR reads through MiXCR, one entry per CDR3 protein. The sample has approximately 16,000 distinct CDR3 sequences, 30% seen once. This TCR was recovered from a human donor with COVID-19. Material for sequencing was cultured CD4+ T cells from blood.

The CDR3 loop is CASRLLAGLTDTQYF. In DNA, the CDR3 is TGTGCCAGTAGGCTACTAGCGGGGCTCACAGATACGCAGTATTTT. The V gene is TRBV19, the J gene TRBJ2-3, with 10 nucleotides matching TRBD2. From germline, CDR1 is LNHDA and CDR2 SQIVND (reference sequence). The CDR3 length is 15 residues. The junction had 5 bases not matched to a gene; V was cut back by 6 bases and J by 2 bases.